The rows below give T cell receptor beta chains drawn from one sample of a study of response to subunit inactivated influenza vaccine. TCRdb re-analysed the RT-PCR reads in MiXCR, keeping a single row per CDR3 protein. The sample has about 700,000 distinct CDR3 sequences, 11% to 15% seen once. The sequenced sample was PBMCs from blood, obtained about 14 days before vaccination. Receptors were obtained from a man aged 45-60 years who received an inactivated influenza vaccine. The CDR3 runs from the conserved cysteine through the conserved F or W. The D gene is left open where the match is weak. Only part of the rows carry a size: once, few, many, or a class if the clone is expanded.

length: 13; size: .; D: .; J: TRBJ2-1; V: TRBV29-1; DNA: TGCAGCGTTGTGGTACGGGAGAGCAATGAGCAGTTCTTC; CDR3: CSVVVRESNEQFF
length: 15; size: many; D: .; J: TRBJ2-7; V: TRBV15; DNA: TGTGCCACCAGCAGGGACCCCGGGAGCTCCTACGAGCAGTACTTC; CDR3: CATSRDPGSSYEQYF
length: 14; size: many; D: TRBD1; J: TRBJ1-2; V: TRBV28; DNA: TGTGCCAGCATCCCTCTGACAGGGGGTGGTGGCTACACCTTC; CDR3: CASIPLTGGGGYTF
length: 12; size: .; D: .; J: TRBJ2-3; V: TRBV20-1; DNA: TGCAGTGCTCGGGTCATAACAGATACGCAGTATTTT; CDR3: CSARVITDTQYF
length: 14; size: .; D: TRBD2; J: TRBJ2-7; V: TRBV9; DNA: TGTGCCAGCAGCGCGACTAGCGGGAGCTACGAGCAGTACTTC; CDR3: CASSATSGSYEQYF
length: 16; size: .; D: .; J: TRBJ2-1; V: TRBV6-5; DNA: TGTGCCAGCAGTTACTCGGGGGCAAGGCCATACAATGAGCAGTTCTTC; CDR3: CASSYSGARPYNEQFF
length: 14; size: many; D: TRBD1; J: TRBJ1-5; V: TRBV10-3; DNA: TGTGCCATCAGTGAACAGGGGGCGAGGCAGCCCCAGCATTTT; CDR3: CAISEQGARQPQHF
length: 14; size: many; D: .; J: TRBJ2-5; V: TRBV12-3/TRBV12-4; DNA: TGTGCCAGCAGTTCCACAGGTGGGGGAGAGACCCAGTACTTC; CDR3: CASSSTGGGETQYF
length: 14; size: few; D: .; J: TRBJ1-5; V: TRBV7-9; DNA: TGTGCCAGCACCTCGGGGGGTAGCAATCAGCCCCAGCATTTT; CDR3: CASTSGGSNQPQHF
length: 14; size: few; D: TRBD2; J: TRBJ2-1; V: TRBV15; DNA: TGTGCCACCAGCAAGGGAGGGCCCTACAATGAGCAGTTCTTC; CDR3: CATSKGGPYNEQFF
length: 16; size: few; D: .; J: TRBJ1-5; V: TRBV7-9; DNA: TGTGCCAGCAGCTTAGCAGACCTATCCGGTGATCAGCCCCAGCATTTT; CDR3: CASSLADLSGDQPQHF
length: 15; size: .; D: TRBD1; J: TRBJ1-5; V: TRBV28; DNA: TGTGCCAGCAGGCCCCGAGGACAGGGGAATCAGCCCCAGCATTTT; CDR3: CASRPRGQGNQPQHF
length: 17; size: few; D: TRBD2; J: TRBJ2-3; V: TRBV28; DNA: TGTGCCAGCAGTTCCGACACTTTAGCGGGAATGTCAGATACGCAGTATTTT; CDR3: CASSSDTLAGMSDTQYF
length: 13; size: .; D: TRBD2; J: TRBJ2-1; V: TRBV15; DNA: TGTGCCACCAGCAGAGTTAGCGGGTATGAGCAGTTCTTC; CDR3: CATSRVSGYEQFF
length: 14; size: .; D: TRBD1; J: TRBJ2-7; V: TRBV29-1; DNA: TGCAGCGTAGTCCGGGACAGGGGGCTTAACGAGCAGTACTTC; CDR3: CSVVRDRGLNEQYF
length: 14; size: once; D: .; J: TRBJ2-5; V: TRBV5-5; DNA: TGTGCCAGCAGCTCCAGCTCCGTGGGAGAGACCCAGTACTTC; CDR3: CASSSSSVGETQYF
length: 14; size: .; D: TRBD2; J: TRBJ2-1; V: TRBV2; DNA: TGTGCCATATCGCCAACTAGCGGGAGTAGTGAGCAGTTCTTC; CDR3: CAISPTSGSSEQFF
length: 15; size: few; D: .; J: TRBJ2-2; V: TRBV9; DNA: TGTGCCAGCAGCGGCCGAGGCGGGGACACCGGGGAGCTGTTTTTT; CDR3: CASSGRGGDTGELFF
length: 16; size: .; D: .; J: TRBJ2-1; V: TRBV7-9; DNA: TGTGCCAGCAGCTTAGTGCGGGGACCGAAATACAATGAGCAGTTCTTC; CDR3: CASSLVRGPKYNEQFF
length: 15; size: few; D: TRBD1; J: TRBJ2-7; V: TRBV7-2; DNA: TGTGCCAGCAGCTTATCACAGGGGGCGGCCTACGAGCAGTACTTC; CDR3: CASSLSQGAAYEQYF
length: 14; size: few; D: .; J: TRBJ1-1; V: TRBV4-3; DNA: TGCGCCAGCAGCAAACATCAAACGAACACTGAAGCTTTCTTT; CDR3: CASSKHQTNTEAFF
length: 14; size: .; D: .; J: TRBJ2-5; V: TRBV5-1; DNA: TGCGCCAGCAGCTTGAATAGTCCCGAAGAGACCCAGTACTTC; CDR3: CASSLNSPEETQYF
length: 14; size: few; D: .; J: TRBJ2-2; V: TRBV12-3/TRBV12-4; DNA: TGTGCCAGCAGACCCGGGACAAACACCGGGGAGCTGTTTTTT; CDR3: CASRPGTNTGELFF
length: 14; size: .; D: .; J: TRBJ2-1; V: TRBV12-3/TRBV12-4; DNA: TGTGCCAGCAGTGGGTGGTCCCCTGACGATGAGCAGTTCTTC; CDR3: CASSGWSPDDEQFF
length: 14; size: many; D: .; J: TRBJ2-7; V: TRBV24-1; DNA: TGTGCCACCAGTGACACTATTTGGCCCTACGAGCAGTACTTC; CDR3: CATSDTIWPYEQYF
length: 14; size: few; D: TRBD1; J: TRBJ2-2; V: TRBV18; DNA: TGTGCCAGCTCACCGGGACAGACGAACGGGGAGCTGTTTTTT; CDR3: CASSPGQTNGELFF
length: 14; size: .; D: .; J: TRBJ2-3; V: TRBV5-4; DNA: TGTGCCAGCAGCTTGATGGGCCCCGGGGATACGCAGTATTTT; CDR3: CASSLMGPGDTQYF
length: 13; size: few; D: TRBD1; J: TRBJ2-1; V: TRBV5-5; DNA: TGTGCCAGCAGCTCCTCGACAGGGTATGAGCAGTTCTTC; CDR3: CASSSSTGYEQFF
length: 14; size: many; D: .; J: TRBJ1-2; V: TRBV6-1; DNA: TGTGCCAGCAGTAGAGGACCGGCTAACTATGGCTACACCTTC; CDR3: CASSRGPANYGYTF
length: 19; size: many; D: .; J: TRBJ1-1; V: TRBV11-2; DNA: TGTGCCAGCAGCTTAGTCTTGGCAGGCTCTGCTTCTTCGAACACTGAAGCTTTCTTT; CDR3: CASSLVLAGSASSNTEAFF
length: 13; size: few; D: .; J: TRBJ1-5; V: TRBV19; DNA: TGTGCCAGTAGTATTGAGGGGTTTCAGCCCCAGCATTTT; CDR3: CASSIEGFQPQHF
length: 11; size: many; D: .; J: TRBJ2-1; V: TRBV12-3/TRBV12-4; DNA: TGTGCCAGCAGTGTAGACTATGCGCAGTTCTTC; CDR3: CASSVDYAQFF
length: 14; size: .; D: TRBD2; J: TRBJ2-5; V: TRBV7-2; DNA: TGTGCCAGCAGCCCCTCGGGGGGTCAGAAGACCCAGTACTTC; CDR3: CASSPSGGQKTQYF
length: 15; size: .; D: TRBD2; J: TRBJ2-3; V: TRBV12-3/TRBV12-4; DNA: TGTGCCAGCAGTTTCTTTAGCGGGGTATTAGATACGCAGTATTTT; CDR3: CASSFFSGVLDTQYF
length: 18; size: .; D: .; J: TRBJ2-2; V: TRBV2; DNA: TGTGCCAGCAGTGAACATTGGACACAGCGCCCGAACACCGGGGAGCTGTTTTTT; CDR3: CASSEHWTQRPNTGELFF
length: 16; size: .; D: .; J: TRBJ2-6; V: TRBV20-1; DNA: TGCAGTGCTAGACCCCTAGGTATCTCTGGGGCCAACGTCCTGACTTTC; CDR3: CSARPLGISGANVLTF
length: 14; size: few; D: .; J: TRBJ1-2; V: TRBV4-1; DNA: TGCGCCAGCAGCCAAGGGGTCGAGGGCTATGGCTACACCTTC; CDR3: CASSQGVEGYGYTF
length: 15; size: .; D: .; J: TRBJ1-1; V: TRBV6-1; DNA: TGTGCCAGCCGTAGTACGGGGGCACCGAACACTGAAGCTTTCTTT; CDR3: CASRSTGAPNTEAFF
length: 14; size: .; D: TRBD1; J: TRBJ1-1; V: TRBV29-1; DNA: TGCAGCGTCAGGACAGGGGGGGTGAGCACTGAAGCTTTCTTT; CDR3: CSVRTGGVSTEAFF
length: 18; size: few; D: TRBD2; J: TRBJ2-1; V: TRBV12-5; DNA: TGTGCTAGTGGTTTGGGAGGACTAGCGGGAGCTGAGGGAGGTGAGCAGTTCTTC; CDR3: CASGLGGLAGAEGGEQFF
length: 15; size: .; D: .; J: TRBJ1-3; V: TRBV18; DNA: TGTGCCAGCTCACCGGGCAGTTCCTCTGGAAACACCATATATTTT; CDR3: CASSPGSSSGNTIYF
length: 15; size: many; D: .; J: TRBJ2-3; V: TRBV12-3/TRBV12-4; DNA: TGTGCCAGCAAACCGTTGGGTGGGGCCACAGATACGCAGTATTTT; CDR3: CASKPLGGATDTQYF
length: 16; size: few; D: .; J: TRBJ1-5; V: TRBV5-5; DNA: TGTGCCAGCAGCCCCACAGCCGACAGGAGCAATCAGCCCCAGCATTTT; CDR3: CASSPTADRSNQPQHF
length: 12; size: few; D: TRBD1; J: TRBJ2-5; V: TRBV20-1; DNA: TGCAGTGCTGCAGGGGGCTGGGAGACCCAGTACTTC; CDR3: CSAAGGWETQYF
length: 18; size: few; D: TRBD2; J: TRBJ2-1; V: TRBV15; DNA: TGTGCCACCAGCAGCCCGACTAGCGGGAGTGCCTCCTACAATGAGCAGTTCTTC; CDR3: CATSSPTSGSASYNEQFF